These T cell receptor beta chains were read from a single sample in a study of beta chain features in type 1 diabetes. The method was immunoSEQ multiplex PCR; TCRdb's version includes in-frame clones alone and lacks a portion of them. This table holds tens of thousands of clones, around 40% found once. Material for sequencing was Tregs from blood. Source of these receptors: a man aged 25 to 40 with type 1 diabetes. Each CDR3 is given with its conserved first and last residue. Fields, in order: V gene, clone size, J gene, D gene, CDR3 protein, CDR3 DNA. A D gene is named only where the DNA matches it firmly. Size is omitted from some rows. Given values are once, few, many or a class for expanded clones.

>TRBV27|medium-sized|TRBJ2-7|TRBD1
CASSKRGQRAYEQYF
TGTGCCAGCAGTAAAAGGGGACAGCGAGCGTACGAGCAGTACTTC
>TRBV28|-|TRBJ1-5|-
CASRLTTLMPQHF
TGTGCCAGCAGACTGACAACCCTGATGCCCCAGCATTTT
>TRBV7-2|few|TRBJ2-5|TRBD2
CASSFGGSVFKETQYF
TGTGCCAGCAGCTTCGGGGGGAGCGTCTTTAAAGAGACCCAGTACTTC
>TRBV28|-|TRBJ1-5|-
CASTGTRNQPQHF
TGTGCCAGCACCGGGACACGGAATCAGCCCCAGCATTTT
>TRBV7-2|-|TRBJ1-1|TRBD1
CASSRDRPPRAFF
TGTGCCAGCAGCCGGGACAGGCCCCCACGGGCTTTCTTT
>TRBV18|-|TRBJ2-7|TRBD2
CASSPPQFSGRFPYEQYF
TGTGCCAGCTCACCACCCCAGTTCAGCGGGAGGTTTCCCTACGAGCAGTACTTC
>TRBV30|few|TRBJ2-5|TRBD1
CAWEGQLRETQYF
TGTGCCTGGGAGGGACAGTTGAGAGAGACCCAGTACTTC
>TRBV27|-|TRBJ1-1|-
CASSLGSSPRAFF
TGTGCCAGCAGTTTAGGGTCTAGCCCTAGGGCTTTCTTT
>TRBV30|-|TRBJ1-5|TRBD1
CAWSEPFSGTGGVQPQHF
TGTGCCTGGAGTGAGCCCTTCTCCGGGACAGGGGGCGTTCAGCCCCAGCATTTT
>TRBV5-1|many|TRBJ2-3|TRBD1
CASSAGTGLSTDTQYF
TGCGCCAGCAGCGCCGGGACAGGGTTGAGCACAGATACGCAGTATTTT
>TRBV19|once|TRBJ2-1|-
CASSPRTGTYNEQFF
TGTGCCAGTAGTCCTCGGACGGGAACCTACAATGAGCAGTTCTTC
>TRBV5-4|-|TRBJ2-5|TRBD2
CASSTGTSGAWGETQYF
TGTGCCAGCAGCACCGGGACTAGCGGAGCCTGGGGAGAGACCCAGTACTTC
>TRBV19|few|TRBJ2-3|TRBD2
CASSPQPGTSGNPQYF
TGTGCCAGTAGTCCTCAACCCGGGACTAGCGGGAATCCGCAGTATTTT
>TRBV5-4|-|TRBJ2-5|-
CASSPEGEVTQYF
TGTGCCAGCAGCCCCGAAGGCGAGGTGACCCAGTACTTC
>TRBV5-1|few|TRBJ1-1|TRBD1
CASSFVTGGTEAFF
TGCGCCAGCAGCTTCGTTACAGGGGGCACTGAAGCTTTCTTT
>TRBV2|few|TRBJ1-1|TRBD1
CASSARGLNTEAFF
TGTGCCAGCAGTGCGAGGGGGCTGAACACTGAAGCTTTCTTT
>TRBV19|-|TRBJ1-1|-
CASSSGWTEAFF
TGTGCCAGTAGCTCGGGTTGGACTGAAGCTTTCTTT
>TRBV28|-|TRBJ2-7|TRBD2
CASGRVTSGRSIDEQYF
TGTGCCAGCGGGAGGGTCACTAGCGGGAGGTCGATCGACGAGCAGTACTTC
>TRBV10-3|-|TRBJ2-1|TRBD2
CAISGTSGDFNNEQFF
TGTGCCATCAGTGGTACTAGCGGGGACTTCAACAATGAGCAGTTCTTC
>TRBV5-1|-|TRBJ1-2|-
CASSPSGAGDGYTF
TGCGCCAGCAGCCCCTCGGGAGCGGGGGATGGCTACACCTTC
>TRBV7-3|few|TRBJ2-2|-
CASSPPGTGELFF
TGTGCCAGCAGCCCCCCGGGGACCGGGGAGCTGTTTTTT
>TRBV28|few|TRBJ2-1|-
CASSPIRESSYNEQFF
TGTGCCAGCAGCCCCATCCGGGAGAGCTCCTACAATGAGCAGTTCTTC
>TRBV5-1|few|TRBJ2-5|-
CASSAGETQYF
TGCGCCAGCAGCGCAGGAGAGACCCAGTACTTC
>TRBV19|few|TRBJ2-2|TRBD2
CASSIDILAGDTGELFF
TGTGCCAGTAGTATAGATATCCTAGCGGGAGACACCGGGGAGCTGTTTTTT
>TRBV10-3|medium-sized|TRBJ2-3|-
CAISEGGADTQYF
TGTGCCATCAGTGAAGGCGGGGCAGATACGCAGTATTTT
>TRBV7-2|few|TRBJ2-7|-
CASSLGGTNTYEQYF
TGTGCCAGCAGCTTAGGAGGGACAAATACGTACGAGCAGTACTTC
>TRBV28|-|TRBJ1-1|TRBD1
CASSFRPGQGRTEAFF
TGTGCCAGCAGTTTCCGTCCGGGACAGGGGAGGACTGAAGCTTTCTTT
>TRBV4-3|-|TRBJ2-2|-
CASSQGVQRSGELFF
TGCGCCAGCAGCCAAGGGGTTCAGCGCTCCGGGGAGCTGTTTTTT
>TRBV7-2|-|TRBJ2-7|-
CASSLGGGSYYEQYF
TGTGCCAGCAGCTTAGGTGGCGGGTCTTACTACGAGCAGTACTTC
>TRBV5-1|few|TRBJ2-7|-
CASRRNTEAYEQYF
TGCGCCAGCAGAAGAAACACTGAGGCCTACGAGCAGTACTTC
>TRBV15|few|TRBJ2-7|-
CATSRQGEQYF
TGTGCCACCAGCAGACAGGGTGAGCAGTACTTC
>TRBV9|-|TRBJ1-4|TRBD1
CASSVAQGENEKLFF
TGTGCCAGCAGCGTAGCGCAGGGGGAAAATGAAAAACTGTTTTTT
>TRBV29-1|-|TRBJ2-1|-
CSVGGVGSSYNEQFF
TGCAGCGTTGGCGGGGTTGGAAGCTCCTACAATGAGCAGTTCTTC
>TRBV7-9|few|TRBJ2-5|-
CASSSLSRQETQYF
TGTGCCAGCAGCTCGCTGTCCAGACAAGAGACCCAGTACTTC
>TRBV2|few|TRBJ2-7|-
CASLETGRSSYEQYF
TGTGCCAGCCTTGAGACGGGTCGAAGCTCCTACGAGCAGTACTTC
>TRBV15|once|TRBJ2-7|TRBD2
CATSLFGTKRGYEQYF
TGTGCCACCAGCTTATTCGGGACTAAAAGGGGATACGAGCAGTACTTC
>TRBV6-6|-|TRBJ2-7|-
CASSYGQIYEQYF
TGTGCCAGCAGTTACGGGCAGATCTACGAGCAGTACTTC
>TRBV7-9|-|TRBJ2-1|-
CASSSRTAGSSEQFF
TGTGCCAGCAGCTCACGGACCGCGGGGTCAAGTGAGCAGTTCTTC
>TRBV7-2|few|TRBJ2-7|TRBD1
CASSLVWTGTYEQYF
TGTGCCAGCAGCTTAGTGTGGACAGGGACCTACGAGCAGTACTTC
>TRBV9|-|TRBJ1-1|TRBD1
CASSGLTGRGTEAFF
TGTGCCAGCAGCGGGTTGACAGGGAGAGGCACTGAAGCTTTCTTT
>TRBV5-1|-|TRBJ2-2|-
CASSLTPTGELFF
TGCGCCAGCAGCTTGACTCCGACCGGGGAGCTGTTTTTT